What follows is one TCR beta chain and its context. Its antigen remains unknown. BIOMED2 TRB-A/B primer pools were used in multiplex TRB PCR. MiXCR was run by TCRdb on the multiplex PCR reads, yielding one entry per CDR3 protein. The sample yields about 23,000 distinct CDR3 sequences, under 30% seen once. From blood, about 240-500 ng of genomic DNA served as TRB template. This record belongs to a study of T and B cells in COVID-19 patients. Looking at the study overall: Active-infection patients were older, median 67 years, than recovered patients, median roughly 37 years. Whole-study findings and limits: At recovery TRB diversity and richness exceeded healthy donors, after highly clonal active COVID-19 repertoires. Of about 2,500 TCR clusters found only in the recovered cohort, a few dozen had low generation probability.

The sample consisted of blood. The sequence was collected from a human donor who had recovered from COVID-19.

The CDR3 sequence is CASSFWLAGAGDTQYF. In DNA, the CDR3 is TGTGCCAGCAGCTTTTGGCTAGCGGGGGCGGGAGATACGCAGTATTTT. The gene calls are TRBV11-1 and TRBJ2-3, with TRBD2 matching 10 bases. Germline V gene sequence: CDR1 SGHAT, CDR2 FQDESV (reference sequence). V shed 3 bases, J shed 5 bases, and the junction held 8 bases outside the gene matches. The length of the CDR3 is 16 residues.